Below, 10 T cell receptor beta chains from the same sample are listed, as sequenced in a study of blood T cell repertoires in COVID-19. Clones were read by immunoSEQ multiplex PCR, and TCRdb kept only the in-frame ones, dropping some. The profile shows more than 35,000 clones, roughly nine tenths of them singletons. Material for sequencing was peripheral blood. The receptors come from a human donor in a cohort sampled during active COVID-19.

The V call is TRBV2, the J call TRBJ2-7; weak D call: TRBD2 (5 bases). This CDR3 contains 15 residues. V was shortened by 4 bases and J by 2 bases, with 15 bases between the two germline ends. Germline lookup yields CDR1 SNHLY and CDR2 FYNNEI. DNA of the CDR3: TGTGCCAGCAGTGCATCTAGCCCTCTACCCTACGAGCAGTACTTC. Protein product: CASSASSPLPYEQYF.

V usage is TRBV5-1 and J usage is TRBJ2-2; 10 nucleotides match TRBD2. The CDR3 contains 16 residues. CDR1 and CDR2 from the germline V gene are SGHRS and YFSETQ. V shed 0 bases, J shed 6 bases, and the junction held 5 bases outside the gene matches. The CDR3 is CASSLASGSGSGELFF. The CDR3 region has the DNA TGCGCCAGCAGCTTGGCTAGCGGGAGTGGATCCGGGGAGCTGTTTTTT.

The gene calls are TRBV6-1 and TRBJ2-7, with 9 bases fitting TRBD1. Germline V gives CDR1 MNHNS, CDR2 SASEGT. The CDR3 has 15 amino acids. V lost 1 base to trimming and J lost 1 base; unmatched junction nucleotides: 2. CDR3 loop: CASSEVGQGSYEQYF. The CDR3 coding sequence is TGTGCCAGCAGTGAAGTGGGACAGGGATCCTACGAGCAGTACTTC.

The V call is TRBV10-3, the J call TRBJ1-5; 7 bases map to TRBD1. Germline V gene data show CDR1 as ENHRY and CDR2 as SYGVKD. The trim removed 6 bases at V and 4 bases at J, leaving 6 bases unmatched. The CDR3 runs to 14 residues. The CDR3: CAISGTVTNQPQHF. DNA of the CDR3: TGTGCCATCAGCGGGACAGTAACTAATCAGCCCCAGCATTTT.

V and J are TRBV15 and TRBJ2-5, with TRBD2 identical over 10 bases. There are 14 residues in the CDR3. V trimming: 4 bases; J trimming: 7 bases; junction bases outside the gene matches: 6. Germline V gene lookup returns CDR1 LNHNV and CDR2 YYDKDF (reference sequence). CDR3 amino acids: CATSISSGGTTQYF. For the CDR3, the DNA is TGTGCCACCAGCATCTCTAGCGGGGGAACGACCCAGTACTTC. The full variable domain, with the rest looked up from reference TRBV15 and TRBJ2-5, is DAMVIQNPRYQVTQFGKPVTLSCSQTLNHNVMYWYQQKSSQAPKLLFHYYDKDFNNEADTPDNFQSRRPNTSFCFLDIRSPGLGDTAMYLCATSISSGGTTQYFGPGTRLLVL.

This chain's CDR3 is CASSQGSDPRGYEQYF. The CDR3 DNA reads TGCGCCAGCAGCCAAGGCTCCGATCCCAGGGGCTACGAGCAGTACTTC. The V call is TRBV4-1, the J call TRBJ2-7, with D perhaps matching TRBD1 (6 bases). V was clipped by 1 base and J by 3 bases, with 16 bases between them. Germline assignment: CDR1 MGHRA and CDR2 YSYEKL. This CDR3 is built from 16 residues.

The chain joins TRBV24-1 to TRBJ2-7; 10 bases map to TRBD2. Germline trimming cut 4 bases from V and 6 bases from J; bases unmatched to any gene: 14. CDR3 size: 17 residues. Looked up from germline, CDR1 is KGHDR and CDR2 is SFDVKD. In DNA form, the CDR3 reads TGTGCCACCAGTGACCCGACCCCGACTAGCGGGTGGATCGAGCAGTACTTC. The encoded protein is CATSDPTPTSGWIEQYF.

The chain joins TRBV12-5 to TRBJ2-7; perhaps TRBD2 as D (6 bases). The CDR3 spans 13 residues. With 4 bases removed from V and 3 bases from J, the gap between germline ends came to 10 bases. Germline V gene lookup returns CDR1 LGHNT and CDR2 FRNRAP. The CDR3 nucleotides are TGTGCTAGTGGTTCGGGGGACTTCTACGAGCAGTACTTC. It specifies CASGSGDFYEQYF. Based on the CDR3 plus reference TRBV12-5 and TRBJ2-7, the full variable domain is DARVTQTPRHKVTEMGQEVTMRCQPILGHNTVFWYRQTMMQGLELLAYFRNRAPLDDSGMPKDRFSAEMPDATLATLKIQPSEPRDSAVYFCASGSGDFYEQYFGPGTRLTVT.

This chain joins TRBV6-6 and TRBJ2-3, with 7 bases identical to TRBD1. J was trimmed by 4 bases and V by 6 bases; bases with no gene match: 10. CDR1 is MNHNY, CDR2 SVGAGI, per germline (reference sequence). The CDR3 length is 15 residues. The CDR3 DNA is TGTGCCAGCAGGGACCGGGACAGATTTCCAGATACGCAGTATTTT. It codes for CASRDRDRFPDTQYF.

The chain joins TRBV24-1 to TRBJ2-5; tentative D call: TRBD1 (6 bases). The germline CDR1 and CDR2 sequences are KGHDR and SFDVKD. With 2 bases removed from V and 1 base from J, the gap between germline ends came to 10 bases. This CDR3 has 15 amino acids. CDR3 DNA: TGTGCCACCAGTGATTCAAGGACAGCCCAAGAGACCCAGTACTTC. Its translation is CATSDSRTAQETQYF.